A selection of T cell receptor beta chains follows, all from one sample in a study of shared clonotypes between healthy human individuals. This table comes from immunoSEQ multiplex PCR, and its TCRdb copy is limited to in-frame clones, with some not included. Seen here are 2,100,000 or so clones, approximately 94% observed once, and the top ten hold around 0.13%. Sequenced sample: naive CD4+ T cells sorted from blood. The receptors originated from a man between 18 and 35 years old in good health. CDR3s leave out the opening cysteine and the closing phenylalanine or tryptophan. The order of the fields is J gene, V gene, CDR3 protein.

J gene: TRBJ1-1; V gene: TRBV27; CDR3 protein: ASSFGRDTEAF
J gene: TRBJ2-3; V gene: TRBV9; CDR3 protein: ASSRDRASTDTQY
J gene: TRBJ1-1; V gene: TRBV28; CDR3 protein: ASAEGANPNTEAF
J gene: TRBJ2-2; V gene: TRBV5-8; CDR3 protein: ASSLVLSNTGELF
J gene: TRBJ2-5; V gene: TRBV6-1; CDR3 protein: ASSEADTRTQY
J gene: TRBJ2-7; V gene: TRBV5-1; CDR3 protein: ASSGTTSSYEQY
J gene: TRBJ2-7; V gene: TRBV2; CDR3 protein: ASSPRGTQQGGQY
J gene: TRBJ2-7; V gene: TRBV5-1; CDR3 protein: ASSSRYEQY
J gene: TRBJ2-7; V gene: TRBV5-1; CDR3 protein: ASSPGTAVLYEQY
J gene: TRBJ1-5; V gene: TRBV6-1; CDR3 protein: ASSPGQGGQPQH
J gene: TRBJ2-3; V gene: TRBV7-2; CDR3 protein: ASALDGASTDTQY
J gene: TRBJ2-7; V gene: TRBV7-2; CDR3 protein: ASSLMLAASYEQY
J gene: TRBJ1-6; V gene: TRBV4-1; CDR3 protein: ASSEWTGQPHSPLH
J gene: TRBJ2-5; V gene: TRBV11-2; CDR3 protein: ASSLVGETQY
J gene: TRBJ1-3; V gene: TRBV11-2; CDR3 protein: ASSAGFSGNTIY
J gene: TRBJ2-7; V gene: TRBV7-3; CDR3 protein: ASSGGNSHEQY
J gene: TRBJ1-5; V gene: TRBV25-1; CDR3 protein: ASSDPPPAGQPQH
J gene: TRBJ2-7; V gene: TRBV19; CDR3 protein: ASSRTSGNYEQY
J gene: TRBJ2-6; V gene: TRBV6-1; CDR3 protein: ASSAPDTYISGANVLT
J gene: TRBJ2-7; V gene: TRBV10-2; CDR3 protein: ASTGSGSGEQY
J gene: TRBJ1-6; V gene: TRBV4-1; CDR3 protein: ASSQDPILYNSPLH
J gene: TRBJ1-5; V gene: TRBV4-1; CDR3 protein: ASRPGTGNQPQH
J gene: TRBJ2-7; V gene: TRBV5-6; CDR3 protein: ASSLLGQGTEY
J gene: TRBJ2-1; V gene: TRBV30; CDR3 protein: ATGDGNEQF
J gene: TRBJ1-6; V gene: TRBV7-9; CDR3 protein: ASSPGDPHVGPLH
J gene: TRBJ2-5; V gene: TRBV30; CDR3 protein: AWSQGGDSKTQY
J gene: TRBJ2-3; V gene: TRBV5-8; CDR3 protein: ARVVGAGTDTQY
J gene: TRBJ1-5; V gene: TRBV28; CDR3 protein: ASRPAGGGNQPQH
J gene: TRBJ2-3; V gene: TRBV6-5; CDR3 protein: ASSYDSGTDTQY
J gene: TRBJ1-2; V gene: TRBV28; CDR3 protein: ASSLGGAENYGYT
J gene: TRBJ1-5; V gene: TRBV30; CDR3 protein: AWSRADQPQH
J gene: TRBJ2-2; V gene: TRBV4-2; CDR3 protein: ASSQWGAGGTNTGELF
J gene: TRBJ1-1; V gene: TRBV6-5; CDR3 protein: ASSSQGTEAF
J gene: TRBJ2-1; V gene: TRBV7-2; CDR3 protein: ASSFMGEQF
J gene: TRBJ2-5; V gene: TRBV7-7; CDR3 protein: ASSPGQGRETQY
J gene: TRBJ2-2; V gene: TRBV27; CDR3 protein: ASSLPAGELF